These T cell receptor beta chains were read from a single sample in a study of cytomegalovirus exposure and HLA in healthy donors. Profiling relied on immunoSEQ multiplex PCR, and the TCRdb table lists in-frame clones only, not all of them. In all, the sample yields roughly 34,000 clones. Sequencing used PBMCs. Source of these receptors: a woman between 35 and 50 years old in good health and CMV-seropositive. Both conserved end residues are part of each CDR3. Fields, in order: CDR3 DNA, CDR3 protein, V gene, D gene, J gene. D genes are given only for firm matches.

CDR3nt: TGTGCCTGGAGTGTACTAGCGGGAGGAAAAGGCGAGCAGTACTTC; CDR3aa: CAWSVLAGGKGEQYF; v_gene: TRBV30; d_gene: TRBD2; j_gene: TRBJ2-7
CDR3nt: TGCGCCAGCAGCCAAGTTAGGCAGGGGGGTCCCGGGGAGCTGTTTTTT; CDR3aa: CASSQVRQGGPGELFF; v_gene: TRBV4-3; d_gene: NA; j_gene: TRBJ2-2
CDR3nt: TGTGCCAGAAGCTCCGACTCGAACACCGGGGAGCTGTTTTTT; CDR3aa: CARSSDSNTGELFF; v_gene: TRBV5-3; d_gene: NA; j_gene: TRBJ2-2
CDR3nt: TGTGCCTGGGAACAGGGGCCCCCAGAGACCCAGTACTTC; CDR3aa: CAWEQGPPETQYF; v_gene: TRBV30; d_gene: TRBD1; j_gene: TRBJ2-5
CDR3nt: TGTGCCAGCAGCTTAGGCGATTCTAGCAATCAGCCCCAGCATTTT; CDR3aa: CASSLGDSSNQPQHF; v_gene: TRBV7-9; d_gene: NA; j_gene: TRBJ1-5
CDR3nt: TGTGCCAGCAGCTTTAGCGGAAGCTCCGACAATGAGCAGTTCTTC; CDR3aa: CASSFSGSSDNEQFF; v_gene: TRBV9; d_gene: NA; j_gene: TRBJ2-1
CDR3nt: TGTGCCAGCAGTGTCACTCAGGGGGCTTCTGGCTCCTACGAGCAGTACTTC; CDR3aa: CASSVTQGASGSYEQYF; v_gene: TRBV28; d_gene: TRBD1; j_gene: TRBJ2-7
CDR3nt: TGTGCCAGCAGCTCCGGGCAGGGTTTGGATGGCTACACCTTC; CDR3aa: CASSSGQGLDGYTF; v_gene: TRBV5-4; d_gene: NA; j_gene: TRBJ1-2
CDR3nt: TGTGCCAGCAGCTTAATGGGGGGAGCTTCCTACAATGAGCAGTTCTTC; CDR3aa: CASSLMGGASYNEQFF; v_gene: TRBV7-3; d_gene: NA; j_gene: TRBJ2-1
CDR3nt: TGTGCCAGCTCGAGGGCTAACTTCTACGAGCAGTACTTC; CDR3aa: CASSRANFYEQYF; v_gene: TRBV6-5; d_gene: NA; j_gene: TRBJ2-7
CDR3nt: TGCGCCAGCAGTGAGTCGGGAACCCGGGGACTGCGGGGTGAGCAGTACTTC; CDR3aa: CASSESGTRGLRGEQYF; v_gene: TRBV10-1; d_gene: NA; j_gene: TRBJ2-7
CDR3nt: TGTGCCAGCAGCTTAGTGGCCGATACGCAGTATTTT; CDR3aa: CASSLVADTQYF; v_gene: TRBV7-6; d_gene: NA; j_gene: TRBJ2-3
CDR3nt: TGTGCCAGCAGGGAAGGGGGGACAGCTCGGAGCAATCAGCCCCAGCATTTT; CDR3aa: CASREGGTARSNQPQHF; v_gene: TRBV2; d_gene: TRBD1; j_gene: TRBJ1-5
CDR3nt: TGTGCCAGCAGTTCCCTCTATGACTCCTACAATGAGCAGTTCTTC; CDR3aa: CASSSLYDSYNEQFF; v_gene: TRBV27; d_gene: NA; j_gene: TRBJ2-1
CDR3nt: TGTGCCAGCAGTTTACTTCCCCCGGGGAATTCACCCCTCCACTTT; CDR3aa: CASSLLPPGNSPLHF; v_gene: TRBV27; d_gene: NA; j_gene: TRBJ1-6
CDR3nt: TGTGCCAGCAGCTACGGGCCGGGGGTCTACGAGCAGTACTTC; CDR3aa: CASSYGPGVYEQYF; v_gene: TRBV7-2; d_gene: NA; j_gene: TRBJ2-7
CDR3nt: TGTGCCAGCTCACCACCGGTTGTCGGTGAAGCTTTCTTT; CDR3aa: CASSPPVVGEAFF; v_gene: TRBV18; d_gene: NA; j_gene: TRBJ1-1
CDR3nt: TGTGCCACCAGCAGAGCTGGCAGGGACTATGGCTACACCTTC; CDR3aa: CATSRAGRDYGYTF; v_gene: TRBV15; d_gene: NA; j_gene: TRBJ1-2
CDR3nt: TGTGCCAGCAGCCTCCCTACAGGGGTAAATGGCTACACCTTC; CDR3aa: CASSLPTGVNGYTF; v_gene: TRBV9; d_gene: TRBD1; j_gene: TRBJ1-2
CDR3nt: TGCGCCAGCAGCTTCCGGGGAGATCAGCCCCAGCATTTT; CDR3aa: CASSFRGDQPQHF; v_gene: TRBV5-1; d_gene: NA; j_gene: TRBJ1-5
CDR3nt: TGTGCCAGCAGTGAGGAAGGCTACGAGCAGTACTTC; CDR3aa: CASSEEGYEQYF; v_gene: TRBV6-6; d_gene: NA; j_gene: TRBJ2-7
CDR3nt: TGTGCCAGCAGCTTAGGGCCAGGGGAAGGGTCTAACTATGGCTACACCTTC; CDR3aa: CASSLGPGEGSNYGYTF; v_gene: TRBV7-2; d_gene: NA; j_gene: TRBJ1-2
CDR3nt: TGTGCCAGCAGCCAAGATGGTCGGACTGAAGCTTTCTTT; CDR3aa: CASSQDGRTEAFF; v_gene: TRBV4-2; d_gene: NA; j_gene: TRBJ1-1
CDR3nt: TGTGCCAGCAGTTTGGCGGGAGATACCTACGAGCAGTACTTC; CDR3aa: CASSLAGDTYEQYF; v_gene: TRBV27; d_gene: TRBD2; j_gene: TRBJ2-7
CDR3nt: TGCAGCGTTGAAATTACAGGGAACACAGATACGCAGTATTTT; CDR3aa: CSVEITGNTDTQYF; v_gene: TRBV29-1; d_gene: NA; j_gene: TRBJ2-3
CDR3nt: TGCGCCAGCCGGGCGGGGAGAAGCGGGTCTTATTCCTACGAGCAGTACTTC; CDR3aa: CASRAGRSGSYSYEQYF; v_gene: TRBV5-1; d_gene: NA; j_gene: TRBJ2-7